This T cell receptor (beta chain) originates from a study of CD8 T cell repertoires and HIV-1 epitope variants. The table came from immunoSEQ multiplex PCR; TCRdb's copy has only in-frame clones and leaves some out. The sample shows under 7,000 clones, 65% to 75% of them seen only once. On this clone: Antigen unknown.

Trimming took off 5 bases at V and 3 bases at J, with 10 bases between the two ends. The CDR3 is 14 amino acids. CDR1 SGHNT and CDR2 YENEEA come from the germline V gene. Broader study findings: Of nine antigen-specific beta clonotypes, over five appeared to cross-react with escape variants.

V is TRBV11-3 and J is TRBJ2-2; D possibly uses TRBD1 or TRBD2 (5 bases each). The source is a male donor with HIV. Sequences were obtained from cultured CD8+ T cells derived from PBMCs. CDR3 sequence (DNA): TGTGCCAGCAGCCTCGTGGGGGACACCGGGGAGCTGTTTTTT. Translated, it gives CASSLVGDTGELFF. Using reference TRBV11-3 and TRBJ2-2 for the parts outside the CDR3, the full variable domain is EAGVVQSPRYKIIEKKQPVAFWCNPISGHNTLYWYLQNLGQGPELLIRYENEEAVDDSQLPKDRFSAERLKGVDSTLKIQPAELGDSAVYLCASSLVGDTGELFFGEGSRLTVL.